This TCR beta chain was observed in a study of shared T cell receptors in the human thymus (dated by TCRdb to the early 2020s). Regarding the complete study: The study investigated the way shared, self-reactive T-cell receptor alpha chains are produced in the human thymus.

Libraries came from the immunoSEQ multiplex PCR assay. TCRdb's version of the immuneACCESS table is confined to in-frame rearrangements and falls short of the full clone set. An unresolved V gene accounts for under half of the shortfall where checked; the remainder is of unknown origin. The sample data list under 450,000 clones, and approximately 95% of these were observed just once. The ten top clones hold 0.015% to 0.02% of the sample. From cysteine to phenylalanine, the CDR3 is 14 amino acids long. Of all the DNA, just the CDR3 is kept, 42 bases in frame from base 1. V is trimmed back by 4 bases and J by 10 bases, and the junction contains 6 bases that no gene match accounts for. CDR1 MNHNS and CDR2 SASEGT were looked up in the germline V gene. This clone was seen just once. Its binding antigen is unknown. No quality values exist for individual bases; no much larger clone is one base distant.

This sequence was found in a human donor. Recombination joined TRBV6-1 with TRBJ2-1, with TRBD1 identical over 11 junction bases. The sequenced sample was thymocytes. CDR3 protein: CASSGGQGVGEQFF. The DNA sequence reads TGTGCCAGCAGTGGGGGACAGGGGGTTGGCGAGCAGTTCTTC.